This T cell receptor (beta chain) derives from a study of OX40 agonist ivuxolimab in advanced cancers. Context from the whole study: Ivuxolimab was a fully human IgG2 agonistic monoclonal antibody targeting the costimulatory receptor OX40 (CD134). The purpose of peripheral TCRbeta sequencing was to test whether ivuxolimab changed TCR sequence diversity and led to clonal T-cell expansion. In the dose-escalation cohort, 65% to 90% of patients were male, and the mean age was approximately 64 years, with a range of about 23 to 85. Intravenous ivuxolimab was administered to patients every 2 weeks at six dose levels: 0.01, 0.1, 0.3, 1.5, 3 and 10 mg/kg. The paper describes the monotherapy dose-escalation part (N ≈ 49 patients) of the phase I trial of ivuxolimab. Patients were allowed to have had prior anti-PD-1, anti-PD-L1 or anti-CTLA-4 therapy, and 40% to 45% of the dose-escalation patients had been treated with checkpoint inhibitors. Partial responses were achieved by three dose-escalation patients, of whom one had hepatocellular carcinoma and two had cutaneous melanoma. Of the approximately 54 patients in dose escalation, about 19 had hepatocellular carcinoma, about 15 had melanoma, 9 had renal cell carcinoma and 9 had head and neck cancer.

To sequence the TCRbeta CDR3 region, genomic DNA was isolated from the sorted cells. TCRbeta CDR3 regions were sequenced using the immunoSEQ Assay. In TCRdb, the immuneACCESS table is reduced to in-frame sequences with V and J assigned. These tables do not hold every clone; where another copy was compared, an unresolved V gene accounts for under half, and the others remain unexplained. The sample profile shows around 67,000 clones; about 80% of them were found once. Together, the top ten hold around 1.3% of the sample. Patients with autoimmune disease history or receiving systemic immunosuppression were excluded from the trial. In every dose cohort, peripheral blood was drawn for TCR sequencing at baseline, cycle 4 day 1, and cycle 7 day 1. The samples were drawn from a first-in-human, open-label, multicenter phase I dose-escalation trial of ivuxolimab. Adults with locally advanced or metastatic melanoma, renal cell carcinoma, hepatocellular carcinoma or head and neck squamous cell carcinoma were enrolled in the trial. Before TCR sequencing, CD4+ T cells and CD8+ T cells from peripheral blood were sorted into separate populations.

Broader findings and caveats from the paper: On average, CD8+ T cells showed more expanded clones than CD4+ T cells after ivuxolimab. Partial responders in the 0.1-3.0 mg/kg groups had among the lowest normalized peripheral clonal expansion, especially among CD8+ T cells. Clonal expansion of both CD4+ and CD8+ blood T cells was observed from baseline to week 6 at doses 0.1 to 3.0 mg/kg. Low levels of normalized T-cell clonal expansion were also seen in some patients who did not respond. The antigen specificity of the peripheral T cells that underwent clonal expansion was not determined.

A remark on this clone: Its antigen is not yet known. Base qualities were left out, and no much larger clone turns up one base away.

Including the terminal cysteine and phenylalanine, the CDR3 comprises 12 residues. Only the CDR3 part of the read is kept: 36 bases, read in frame from the first base. CDR1 and CDR2, per the germline V gene, are SGHTA and FQGTGA. V was cut back by 3 bases and J by 6 bases, leaving a gap of 6 bases between them. The chain is assembled from TRBV7-3 and TRBJ2-1; the D gene identity is not certain. This clonotype was obtained from an adult with an advanced solid tumor such as melanoma, head and neck, liver or kidney cancer. This specimen was CD4+ or CD8+ T cells sorted from blood, taken in a trial of the OX40 agonist ivuxolimab. The DNA sequence follows: TGTGCCAGCAGCTTCGGTCCCAATGAGCAGTTCTTC. Translated, this gives CASSFGPNEQFF.